This TCR beta chain was captured in a study of T cells after yellow fever vaccination. General study findings and limits: Reappearing after the booster were most of the clones from primary vaccination (96% CD4, 70% to 90% CD8).

V was shortened by 6 bases and J by 2 bases, with 14 bases between the two germline ends. The V gene's germline CDR1 is DFQATT and CDR2 SNEGSKA (reference sequence). The CDR3 covers 13 residues. TCRdb independently ran MiXCR on the 5' RACE reads; one entry per CDR3 protein. The data show about 630,000 distinct CDR3 sequences, approximately 13% seen once. A remark on this clonotype: Its antigen is still unknown.

Here the sequenced sample was PBMCs, taken on the day of the yellow fever booster vaccination. This clonotype was obtained from a man under 40 who received the YFV17D yellow fever vaccine. The genes are TRBV20-1 and TRBJ2-7; possibly TRBD1 or TRBD2 for D (6 bases each). CDR3 loop: CSAPPGATYEQYF. Here the CDR3 DNA reads TGCAGTGCCCCCCCGGGGGCAACCTACGAGCAGTACTTC.